These T cell receptor beta chains were read from a single sample in a study of T-cell reconstitution after alpha-beta-depleted transplantation in children. TCRdb processed the PCR reads anew with MiXCR; each CDR3 protein has one entry. Altogether roughly 100,000 distinct CDR3 sequences are present, over 6% being singletons, with the ten largest covering about 16%. The sequencing used PBMCs, collected before TCRalphabeta/CD19-depleted stem cell transplant. These receptors were collected from a boy aged 2 to 10 with acute lymphoblastic leukemia, due to receive a stem cell transplant. The CDR3 runs from the conserved cysteine through the conserved F or W.

>12|TRBV6-5|TRBJ1-1
CASGGQDGKAFF
>15|TRBV4-2|TRBJ1-1
CASSPRSVCWTEAFF
>13|TRBV7-9|TRBJ2-7
CASSPDSPHEQYF
>14|TRBV20-1|TRBJ1-6
CSATFKGGQSPLHF
>16|TRBV5-1|TRBJ2-1
CASSLSAGGPYNEQFF
>18|TRBV7-8|TRBJ2-1
CASSLSGLAGGPYNEQFF
>15|TRBV5-1|TRBJ2-1
CASSLPSGGANEQFF
>14|TRBV6-4|TRBJ1-1
CASSDSGEGTEAFF
>16|TRBV7-8|TRBJ1-6
CASSQSSSSYNSPLHF
>13|TRBV12-3/TRBV12-4|TRBJ2-7
CASSRQGMDEQYF
>13|TRBV5-4|TRBJ1-1
CASSSSRNTEAFF
>14|TRBV6-1|TRBJ2-5
CASSGGLRQETQYF
>12|TRBV4-1|TRBJ2-4
CASSQVFNIQYF
>14|TRBV7-2|TRBJ2-1
CASSGAGSYNEQFF
>14|TRBV19|TRBJ1-2
CASSMMGGSYGYTF
>14|TRBV25-1|TRBJ1-1
CASSEWDPNTEAFF
>16|TRBV3-1|TRBJ1-5
CATSQRRIGKYQPQHF
>17|TRBV21-1|TRBJ2-5
CASSKGRLAGGSETQYF
>14|TRBV12-3/TRBV12-4|TRBJ1-2
CASSFQGLGDGYTF
>15|TRBV5-6|TRBJ1-6
CASSPRDRYNSPLHF
>15|TRBV3-1|TRBJ2-5
CASSPSRGRGETQYF
>12|TRBV19|TRBJ2-5
CASSFYGETQYF
>14|TRBV5-1|TRBJ2-1
CASSLEAVSNEQFF
>17|TRBV11-2|TRBJ2-1
CASSLDRGAPYYNEQFF
>16|TRBV28|TRBJ2-3
CASSPSGDSLTDTQYF
>20|TRBV20-1|TRBJ2-3
CSARPPRASGGAWSTDTQYF
>11|TRBV6-5|TRBJ2-7
CASRDSYEQYF
>13|TRBV28|TRBJ2-3
CASSVPSTDTQYF
>18|TRBV11-2|TRBJ2-3
CASSLVLAGGVSTDTQYF
>16|TRBV27|TRBJ2-6
CASSFLLLSGANVLTF
>12|TRBV4-2|TRBJ2-5
CASRGSAETQYF